One and the same sample provided the 3 T cell receptor beta chains below, sequenced in a study of blood T cells in healthy people across ages. Then a second PCR, running roughly 7 to 11 cycles, was carried out with a sample-barcoded 5' primer and a J-beta primer mix. A single record per CDR3 protein comes from TCRdb applying MiXCR to the 5' RACE reads. Altogether hundreds of thousands of distinct CDR3 sequences are present, approximately 35% being singletons, with the ten largest covering 10% to 15%. The sample consisted of blood. These receptors all come from a young man in good health.

This clonotype was counted at least ten times. The chain joins TRBV10-3 to TRBJ1-1; D remains unclear. Trimming removed 4 bases at V and 1 base at J, with 7 bases between. This CDR3 is 13 amino acids long. CDR1 and CDR2 (germline): ENHRY, SYGVKD. CDR3 sequence: CAISGSRNTEAFF. In nucleotides, the CDR3 is TGTGCCATCAGTGGGTCCCGGAACACTGAAGCTTTCTTT.

A few counts support this clonotype. The chain links TRBV12-3 or TRBV12-4 to TRBJ2-3; 10 positions agree with TRBD2. The ends lost 7 bases at V and 4 bases at J; junction bases unmatched: 8. The CDR3 totals 15 residues. CDR3 in amino acids: CASTQRGGGADTQYF. Written as DNA, the CDR3 is TGTGCCAGCACCCAGCGGGGGGGCGGTGCAGATACGCAGTATTTT.

Only a few counts were recorded for this clonotype. The chain is built from TRBV21-1 and TRBJ2-5. TRBV21-1 represents a pseudogene. The CDR3 covers 13 residues. In nucleotides, the CDR3 is TGTGCCAGCAGCAAAGTAAGAACAGATGAGCAGTACTTC. As protein: CASSKVRTDEQYF.